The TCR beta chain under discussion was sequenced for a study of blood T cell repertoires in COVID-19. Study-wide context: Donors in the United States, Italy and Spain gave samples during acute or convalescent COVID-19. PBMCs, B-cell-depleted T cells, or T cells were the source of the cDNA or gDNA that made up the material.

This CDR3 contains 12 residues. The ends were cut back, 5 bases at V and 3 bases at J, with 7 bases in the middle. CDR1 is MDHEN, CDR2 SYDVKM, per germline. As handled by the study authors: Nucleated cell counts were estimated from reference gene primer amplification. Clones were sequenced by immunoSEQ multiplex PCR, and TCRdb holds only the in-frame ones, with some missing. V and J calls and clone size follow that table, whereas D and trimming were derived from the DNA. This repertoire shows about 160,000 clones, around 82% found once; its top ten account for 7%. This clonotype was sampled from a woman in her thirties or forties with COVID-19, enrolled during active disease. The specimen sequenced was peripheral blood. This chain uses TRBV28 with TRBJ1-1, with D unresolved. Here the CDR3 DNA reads TGTGCCAGCAGTCTTCCAGACACTGAAGCTTTCTTT. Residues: CASSLPDTEAFF.